The sequence of this T cell receptor beta chain was determined in a study of glioma-infiltrating T cells. Findings and limits, study-wide: Tissue-blood divergence was below expectation in non-neoplastic patients, above in gliomas. Very few CDR3 sequences were shared between tissue and blood.

For this clonotype: The antigen is not known. It is likely a read error, because the conserved phenylalanine at the end of the CDR3 is missing.

Germline lookup yields CDR1 KGHDR and CDR2 SFDVKD. The CDR3 extends over 16 amino acids. Amplification of TCR alpha and beta CDR3 regions from RNA used iRepertoire nested multiplex PCR. Tissue mRNA or PBMC total RNA, roughly 90-450 ng, went into one-step reverse transcription and amplification. From the multiplex PCR reads, TCRdb called clonotypes with MiXCR, one entry per CDR3 protein. The table lists about 10,000 distinct CDR3 sequences, approximately 60% of them singletons. This sequence was found in a human donor with low-grade glioma or glioblastoma, undergoing nonglioma brain surgery, or in good health (not recorded which). V and J are TRBV24-1 and TRBJ2-3; 10 bases fit TRBD2. The source material was glioma tissue, nonneoplastic brain tissue, or PBMCs (not recorded which). The CDR3 sequence: CATSDGLAAYTDTQYS. CDR3 DNA: TGTGCTACCAGTGATGGACTAGCGGCTTACACAGATACGCAGTATTCT.